Listed below are T cell receptor beta chains from one sample, sequenced in a study of shared clonotypes between healthy human individuals. Produced via immunoSEQ multiplex PCR; TCRdb's table is partial and in-frame only. Here the sample spans roughly 2 million clones, 90% to 95% being singletons. Sequenced: naive CD4+ T cells sorted from blood. Receptors were obtained from a man between 18 and 29 years old in good health. The CDR3 runs from the conserved cysteine through the conserved F or W. Each record gives: V gene, clone size, J gene, D gene, CDR3 protein, CDR3 DNA. A D gene is named only where the DNA matches it firmly. Clone size is given for some rows only: seen once, a few or many times, or a class if the clone is expanded.

TRBV14,-,TRBJ1-2,-,CASSQVGLGTGYTF,TGTGCCAGCAGCCAAGTAGGTCTGGGCACTGGCTACACCTTC
TRBV10-3,-,TRBJ2-4,TRBD2,CAISESGTSGGSLAKNIQYF,TGTGCCATCAGTGAGTCGGGGACTAGCGGGGGGTCACTAGCCAAAAACATTCAGTACTTC
TRBV5-5,-,TRBJ2-5,-,CASSPELNVETQYF,TGTGCCAGCAGTCCGGAATTGAACGTGGAGACCCAGTACTTC
TRBV7-9,-,TRBJ2-1,-,CASSLSQAIDEQFF,TGTGCCAGCAGCTTATCTCAGGCCATCGATGAGCAGTTCTTC
TRBV5-1,-,TRBJ2-5,TRBD1,CASSLTGDRVLAETQYF,TGCGCCAGCAGCTTGACCGGGGACAGGGTGTTAGCGGAGACCCAGTACTTC
TRBV6-5,-,TRBJ2-2,-,CASSYSRDAGTGELFF,TGTGCCAGCAGTTACTCGAGGGATGCGGGCACCGGGGAGCTGTTTTTT
TRBV5-5,-,TRBJ1-2,TRBD1,CASSLHGQGINYGYTF,TGTGCCAGCAGCTTGCATGGACAGGGAATTAACTATGGCTACACCTTC
TRBV5-1,-,TRBJ1-2,-,CASSLSGRGGFEYGYTF,TGCGCCAGCAGCTTGAGTGGCAGGGGCGGTTTCGAGTATGGCTACACCTTC
TRBV6-5,once,TRBJ1-2,-,CASRRRGGLYGYTF,TGTGCCAGCAGACGCCGGGGGGGTCTTTATGGCTACACCTTC
TRBV6-5,few,TRBJ2-7,TRBD2,CASRGLADSYEQYF,TGTGCCAGCCGGGGACTAGCGGACTCCTACGAGCAGTACTTC
TRBV4-3,-,TRBJ2-7,-,CASSQGPGYYEQYF,TGCGCCAGCAGCCAAGGCCCCGGTTACTACGAGCAGTACTTC
TRBV28,-,TRBJ1-2,TRBD1,CASSPPGQGMLRYGYTF,TGTGCCAGCAGTCCTCCGGGACAGGGAATGTTACGCTATGGCTACACCTTC
TRBV7-8,few,TRBJ1-2,-,CASSLARPGAYGYTF,TGTGCCAGCAGCTTAGCCCGACCAGGGGCCTATGGCTACACCTTC
TRBV30,once,TRBJ1-4,TRBD1,CAWAQGSEKLFF,TGTGCCTGGGCACAGGGGTCTGAAAAACTGTTTTTT
TRBV7-3,-,TRBJ2-3,-,CASSLGATDTQYF,TGTGCCAGCAGCTTAGGGGCTACAGATACGCAGTATTTT
TRBV6-5,-,TRBJ2-3,TRBD1,CASAVAGQGTWYF,TGTGCCAGCGCCGTAGCTGGACAGGGGACTTGGTATTTT
TRBV15,-,TRBJ1-5,-,CATSRDAGISVGPQHF,TGTGCCACCAGCAGAGATGCCGGGATATCAGTGGGGCCCCAGCATTTT
TRBV10-2,-,TRBJ1-2,TRBD1,CASQRQGNYGYTF,TGCGCCAGCCAGAGACAGGGAAACTATGGCTACACCTTC
TRBV6-5,-,TRBJ1-5,TRBD1,CASSDVTGANQPQHF,TGTGCCAGCAGCGACGTGACAGGGGCCAATCAGCCCCAGCATTTT
TRBV25-1,-,TRBJ2-7,-,CASAKDASYEQYF,TGTGCCAGCGCCAAGGACGCCTCCTACGAGCAGTACTTC
TRBV2,-,TRBJ2-1,-,CASSVRNEQFF,TGTGCCAGCAGTGTTAGGAATGAGCAGTTCTTC
TRBV6-6,-,TRBJ1-2,-,CASSDDPPGTYTF,TGTGCCAGCAGCGACGATCCACCGGGCACCTACACCTTC
TRBV2,-,TRBJ2-1,TRBD2,CASNSRTSGRSYNEQFF,TGTGCCAGCAACTCCCGGACTAGCGGGCGCTCCTACAATGAGCAGTTCTTC
TRBV7-2,-,TRBJ1-1,-,CASSLVAGVDTEAFF,TGTGCCAGCAGCTTAGTCGCAGGGGTCGACACTGAAGCTTTCTTT
TRBV19,-,TRBJ2-3,-,CASSMGRGGGTDTQYF,TGTGCCAGTAGTATGGGGCGCGGCGGGGGCACAGATACGCAGTATTTT
TRBV7-8,-,TRBJ1-2,-,CASRQGGLTNYGYTF,TGTGCCAGCAGGCAGGGAGGGCTCACTAACTATGGCTACACCTTC
TRBV2,-,TRBJ2-4,-,CASSESGSKNIQYF,TGTGCCAGCAGTGAGTCAGGGTCGAAAAACATTCAGTACTTC